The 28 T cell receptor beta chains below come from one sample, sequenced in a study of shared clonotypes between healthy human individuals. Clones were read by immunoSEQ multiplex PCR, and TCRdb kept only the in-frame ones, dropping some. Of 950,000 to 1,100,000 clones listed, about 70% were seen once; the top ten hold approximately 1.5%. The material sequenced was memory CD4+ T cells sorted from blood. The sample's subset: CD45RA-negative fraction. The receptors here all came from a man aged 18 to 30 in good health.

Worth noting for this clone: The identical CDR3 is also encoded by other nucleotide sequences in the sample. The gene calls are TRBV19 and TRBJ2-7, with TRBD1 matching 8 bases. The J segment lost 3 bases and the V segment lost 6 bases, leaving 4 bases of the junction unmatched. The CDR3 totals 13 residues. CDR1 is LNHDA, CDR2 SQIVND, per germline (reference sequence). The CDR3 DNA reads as TGTGCCAGTAGCACGGGACAGGACTACGAGCAGTACTTC. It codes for CASSTGQDYEQYF.

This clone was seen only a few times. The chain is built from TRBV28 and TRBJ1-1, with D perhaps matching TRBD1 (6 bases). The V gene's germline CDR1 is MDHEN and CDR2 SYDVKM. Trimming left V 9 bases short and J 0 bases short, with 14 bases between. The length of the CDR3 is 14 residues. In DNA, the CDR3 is TGTGCCAGTTCCAAGGGACAATTGAACACTGAAGCTTTCTTT. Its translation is CASSKGQLNTEAFF.

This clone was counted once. CDR3 coding DNA: TGTGCTAGTGGTCCCGGACAGGGGAATGAAAAACTGTTTTTT. As protein: CASGPGQGNEKLFF. The chain is built from TRBV12-5 and TRBJ1-4; 9 bases agree with TRBD1. The CDR3 length is 14 residues. Looked up from germline, CDR1 is LGHNT and CDR2 is FRNRAP. J lost 5 bases, V lost 5 bases, and 3 bases had no gene match.

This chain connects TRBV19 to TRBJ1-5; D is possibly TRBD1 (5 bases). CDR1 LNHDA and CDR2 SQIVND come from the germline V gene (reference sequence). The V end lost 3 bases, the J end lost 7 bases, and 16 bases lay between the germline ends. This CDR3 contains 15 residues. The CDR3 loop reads CASSIRQGGTQPQHF. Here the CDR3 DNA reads TGTGCCAGTAGTATCCGACAAGGAGGGACCCAGCCCCAGCATTTT.

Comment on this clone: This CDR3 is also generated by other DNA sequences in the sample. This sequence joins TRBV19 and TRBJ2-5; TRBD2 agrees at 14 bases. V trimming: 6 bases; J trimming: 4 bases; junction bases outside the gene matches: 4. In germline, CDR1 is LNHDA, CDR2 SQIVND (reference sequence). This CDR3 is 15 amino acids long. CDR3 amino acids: CASRSGLAGAETQYF. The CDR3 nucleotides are TGTGCCAGTAGATCGGGACTAGCGGGAGCAGAGACCCAGTACTTC.

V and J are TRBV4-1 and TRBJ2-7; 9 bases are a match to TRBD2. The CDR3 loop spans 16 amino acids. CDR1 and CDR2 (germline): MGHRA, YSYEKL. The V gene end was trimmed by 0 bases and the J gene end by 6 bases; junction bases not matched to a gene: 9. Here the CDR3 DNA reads TGCGCCAGCAGCCAAGATGGGGCGGGAGGGTTCGGCGAGCAGTACTTC. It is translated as CASSQDGAGGFGEQYF.

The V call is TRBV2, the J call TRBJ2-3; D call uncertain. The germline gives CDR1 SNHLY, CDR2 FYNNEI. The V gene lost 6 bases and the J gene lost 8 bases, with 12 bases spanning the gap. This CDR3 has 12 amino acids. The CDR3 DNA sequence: TGTGCCAGCAGGGCCGCCGATTTTACGCAGTATTTT. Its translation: CASRAADFTQYF.

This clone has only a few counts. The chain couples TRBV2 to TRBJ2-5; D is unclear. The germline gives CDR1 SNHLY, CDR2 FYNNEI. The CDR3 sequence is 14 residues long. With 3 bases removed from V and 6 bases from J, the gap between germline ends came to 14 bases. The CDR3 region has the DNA TGTGCCAGCAGTGAGTCCGCAGCAAAAAAGACCCAGTACTTC. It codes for CASSESAAKKTQYF.

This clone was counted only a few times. The CDR3 loop is CASSVATLTYEQYF. Here the CDR3 DNA reads TGTGCCAGCAGCGTAGCTACACTGACCTACGAGCAGTACTTC. The chain joins TRBV9 to TRBJ2-7; D gene uncertain. This CDR3 is built from 14 residues. Germline-derived CDR1 and CDR2 are SGDLS and YYNGEE. V dropped 0 bases and J dropped 2 bases, with 9 bases sitting between them.

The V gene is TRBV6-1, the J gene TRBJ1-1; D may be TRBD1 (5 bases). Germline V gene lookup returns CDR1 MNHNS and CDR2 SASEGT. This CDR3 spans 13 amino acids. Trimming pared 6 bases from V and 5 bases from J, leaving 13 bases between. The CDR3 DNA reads TGTGCCAGCAGGTTTGCCGAGGGGACTGAAGCTTTCTTT. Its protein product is CASRFAEGTEAFF.

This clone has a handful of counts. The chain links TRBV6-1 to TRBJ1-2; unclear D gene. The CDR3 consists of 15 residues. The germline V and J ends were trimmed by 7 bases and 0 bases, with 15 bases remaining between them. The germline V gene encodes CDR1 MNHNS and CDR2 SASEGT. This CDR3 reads CASTPPGIPNYGYTF. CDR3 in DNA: TGTGCCAGCACTCCGCCCGGAATTCCTAACTATGGCTACACCTTC.

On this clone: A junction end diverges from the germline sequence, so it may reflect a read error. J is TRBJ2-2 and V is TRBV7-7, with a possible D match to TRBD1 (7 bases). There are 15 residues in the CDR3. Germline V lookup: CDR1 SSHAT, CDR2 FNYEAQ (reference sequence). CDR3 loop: CASSSGTAGTGELFF. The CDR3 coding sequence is TGTGCTAGCAGCTCCGGGACAGCGGGCACCGGGGAGCTGTTTTTT.

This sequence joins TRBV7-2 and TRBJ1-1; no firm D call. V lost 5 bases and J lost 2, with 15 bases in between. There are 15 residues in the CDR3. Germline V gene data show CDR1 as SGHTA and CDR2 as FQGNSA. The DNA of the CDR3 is TGTGCCAGCAGCCTGAATCGGGATCACAACACTGAAGCTTTCTTT. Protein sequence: CASSLNRDHNTEAFF.

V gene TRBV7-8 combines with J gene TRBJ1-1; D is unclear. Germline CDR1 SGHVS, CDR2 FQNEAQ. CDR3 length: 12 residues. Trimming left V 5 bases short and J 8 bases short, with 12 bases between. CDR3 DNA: TGTGCCAGCAGCCGAGACTCCGTAGAAGCTTTCTTT. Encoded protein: CASSRDSVEAFF.

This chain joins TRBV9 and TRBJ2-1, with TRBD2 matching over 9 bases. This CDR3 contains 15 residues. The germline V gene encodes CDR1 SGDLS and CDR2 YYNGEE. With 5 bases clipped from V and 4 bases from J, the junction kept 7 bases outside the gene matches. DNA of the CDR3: TGTGCCAGCAGTTTAAGCGGGAGGATATACAATGAGCAGTTCTTC. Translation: CASSLSGRIYNEQFF.

This chain's CDR3 is CASSLRTAQGNEQYF. The CDR3 nucleotides read TGCGCCAGCAGCTTGCGAACTGCTCAGGGGAACGAGCAGTACTTC. The gene calls are TRBV5-1 and TRBJ2-7; the D gene is possibly TRBD1 (6 bases). The germline V and J ends were trimmed by 1 base and 5 bases, with 16 bases remaining between them. The CDR3 consists of 15 residues. Germline loops: CDR1 SGHRS, CDR2 YFSETQ.

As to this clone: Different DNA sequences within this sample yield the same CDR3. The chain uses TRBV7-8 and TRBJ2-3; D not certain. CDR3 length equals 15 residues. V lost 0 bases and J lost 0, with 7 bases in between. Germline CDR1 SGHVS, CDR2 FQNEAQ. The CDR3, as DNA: TGTGCCAGCAGCTTAGCACTCTCTAGCACAGATACGCAGTATTTT. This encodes CASSLALSSTDTQYF.

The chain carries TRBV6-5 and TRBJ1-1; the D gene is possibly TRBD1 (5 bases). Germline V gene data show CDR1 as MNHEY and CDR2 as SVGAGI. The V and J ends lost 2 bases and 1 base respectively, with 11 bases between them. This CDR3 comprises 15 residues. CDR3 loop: CASSYTGPQNTEAFF. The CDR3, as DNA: TGTGCCAGCAGTTACACGGGACCACAGAACACTGAAGCTTTCTTT.

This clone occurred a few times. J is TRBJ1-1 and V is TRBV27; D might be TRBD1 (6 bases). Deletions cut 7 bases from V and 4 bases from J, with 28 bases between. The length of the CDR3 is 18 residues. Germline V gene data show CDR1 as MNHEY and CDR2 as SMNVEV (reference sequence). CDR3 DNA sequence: TGTGCCAGCAATCCCTCCGGGGGGCGTCGCGCACCGGGCACTGAAGCTTTCTTT. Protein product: CASNPSGGRRAPGTEAFF.

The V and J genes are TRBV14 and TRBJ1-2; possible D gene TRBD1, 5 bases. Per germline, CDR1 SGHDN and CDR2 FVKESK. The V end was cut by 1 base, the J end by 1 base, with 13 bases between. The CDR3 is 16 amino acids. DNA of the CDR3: TGTGCCAGCAGCCAAGGATGGGGCAGGAATAACTATGGCTACACCTTC. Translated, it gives CASSQGWGRNNYGYTF.

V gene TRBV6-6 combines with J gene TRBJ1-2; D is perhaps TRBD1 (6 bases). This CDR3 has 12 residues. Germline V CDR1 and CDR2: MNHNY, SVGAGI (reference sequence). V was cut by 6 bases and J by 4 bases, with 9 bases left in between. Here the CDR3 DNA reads TGTGCCAGCAGCTGGGACATCTATGGCTACACCTTC. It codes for CASSWDIYGYTF.

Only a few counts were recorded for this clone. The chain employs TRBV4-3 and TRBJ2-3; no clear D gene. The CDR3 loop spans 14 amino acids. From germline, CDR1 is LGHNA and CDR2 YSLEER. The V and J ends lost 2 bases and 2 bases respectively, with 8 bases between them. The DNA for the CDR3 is TGCGCCAGCAGCCAACCGGGTACCACAGATACGCAGTATTTT. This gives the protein CASSQPGTTDTQYF.

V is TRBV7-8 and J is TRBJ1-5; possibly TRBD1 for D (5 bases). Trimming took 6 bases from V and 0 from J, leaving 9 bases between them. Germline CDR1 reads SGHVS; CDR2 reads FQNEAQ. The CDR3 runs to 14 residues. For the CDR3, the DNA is TGTGCCAGCAGGGCAGGGTATAGCAATCAGCCCCAGCATTTT. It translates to CASRAGYSNQPQHF.

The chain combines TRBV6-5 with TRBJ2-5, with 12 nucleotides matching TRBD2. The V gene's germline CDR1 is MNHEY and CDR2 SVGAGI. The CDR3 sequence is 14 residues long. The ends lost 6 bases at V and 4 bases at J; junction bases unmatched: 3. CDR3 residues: CASRGLAGAETQYF. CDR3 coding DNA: TGTGCCAGCAGGGGACTAGCGGGCGCAGAGACCCAGTACTTC.

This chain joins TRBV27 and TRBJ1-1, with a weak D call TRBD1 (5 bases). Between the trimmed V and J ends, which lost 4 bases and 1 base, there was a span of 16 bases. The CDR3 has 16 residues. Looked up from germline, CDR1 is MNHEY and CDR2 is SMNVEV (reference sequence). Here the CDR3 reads CASSSLTRVRNTEAFF. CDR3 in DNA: TGTGCCAGCAGTTCCTTAACCAGGGTAAGGAACACTGAAGCTTTCTTT.

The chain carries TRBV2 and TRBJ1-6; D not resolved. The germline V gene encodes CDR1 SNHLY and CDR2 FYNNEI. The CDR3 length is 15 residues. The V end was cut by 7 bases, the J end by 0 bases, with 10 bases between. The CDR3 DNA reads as TGTGCCAGCAATTCCCACAGCTCCTATAATTCACCCCTCCACTTT. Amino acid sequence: CASNSHSSYNSPLHF.

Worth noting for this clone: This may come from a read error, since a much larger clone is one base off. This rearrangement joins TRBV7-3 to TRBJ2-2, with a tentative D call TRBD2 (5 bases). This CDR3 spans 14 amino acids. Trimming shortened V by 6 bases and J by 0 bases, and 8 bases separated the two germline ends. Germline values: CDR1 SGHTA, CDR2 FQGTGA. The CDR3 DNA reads TGTGCCAGCAGAGCCGGGACGAACACCGGGGAGCTGTTTTTT. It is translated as CASRAGTNTGELFF.

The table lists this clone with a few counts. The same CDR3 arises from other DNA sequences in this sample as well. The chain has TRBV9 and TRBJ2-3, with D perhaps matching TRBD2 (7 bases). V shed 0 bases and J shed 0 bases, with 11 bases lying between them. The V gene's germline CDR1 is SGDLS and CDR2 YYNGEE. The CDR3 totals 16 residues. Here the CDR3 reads CASSVGRGASTDTQYF. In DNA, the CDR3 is TGTGCCAGCAGCGTAGGTCGGGGGGCTAGCACAGATACGCAGTATTTT.